This T cell receptor beta chain was documented in a study of blood T cells in healthy people across ages. Study-wide results and caveats: Higher diversity, along with more naive CD4+ cells, distinguished long-lived donors from aged donors.

Germline V gene data show CDR1 as LGHNA and CDR2 as YNFKEQ. V was shortened by 0 bases and J by 4 bases, with 14 bases between the two germline ends. This CDR3 is built from 16 residues. Worth noting for this clonotype: Antigen specificity is unknown.

Combining a sample-barcoded 5' primer with a J-beta primer mix, a second PCR ran for about 6 to 12 cycles. TCRdb redid the calling of the 5' RACE reads with MiXCR, one entry per CDR3 protein. The sample gives approximately 810,000 distinct CDR3 sequences, around 36% of which show up once; approximately 13% is in the top ten. The TCR sequence derives from a man in his late teens or twenties in good health. This chain uses TRBV4-2 with TRBJ2-3, with D unresolved. Sequencing input: blood. CDR3 nucleotides: TGTGCCAGCAGCCAAGACTGGCGTGATATGGCAGATACGCAGTATTTT. The encoded protein is CASSQDWRDMADTQYF.